This TCR beta chain stems from a study of vaccination and CD4 T cells after COVID-19. Study overall: Overlapping spike peptides of SARS-CoV-2, HCoV-NL63, HCoV-OC43 and HCoV-229E were used, and cells were stimulated with them.

At the Johns Hopkins FTIC core, DNA taken from cultured CD4+ T cells was sequenced by way of the Oncomine TCR Beta short-read assay. TCRdb reanalysed the PCR reads using MiXCR and keeps one entry per CDR3 protein. This table has roughly 19,000 distinct CDR3 sequences, around three fifths appearing once. Germline lookup yields CDR1 MNHEY and CDR2 SMNVEV (reference sequence). CDR3 size: 15 residues. Trimming took 5 bases from V and 4 from J; bases not matched to a gene: 7. Treatment denoted: approximately 10-day PBMC culture with coronavirus spike peptide pools or control peptides (ViraFEST assay). After expanding antigen-specific T cells with peptide pools, ViraFEST sequenced their TCRs. Having spent roughly 11 days in culture, CD4+ T cells were then isolated by negative selection. As concerns this clonotype: The antigen is unknown.

The chain recombines TRBV27 with TRBJ1-1; 10 bases are shared with TRBD1. This TCR was recovered from a human donor who had recovered from COVID-19. Sequences were obtained from CD4+ T cells from blood, cultured in vitro. This CDR3 is CASSPGQGGLTEAFF. The CDR3 DNA is TGTGCCAGCAGTCCCGGACAGGGGGGTCTCACTGAAGCTTTCTTT.